This TCR beta chain appears in the sequencing data of a study of T cells in women clearing cervical HPV infection. At the level of the study: Case blood was drawn when the lesion was first found; control blood after infection became undetectable.

The V gene lost 6 bases and the J gene lost 6 bases, with 17 bases spanning the gap. Per the germline V gene, CDR1 is DFQATT and CDR2 is SNEGSKA (reference sequence). The CDR3 is 13 amino acids. About this clone: Sequencing ends 3 residues short of the CDR3 end; the germline J gene provides the rest.

The table came from immunoSEQ multiplex PCR; TCRdb's copy has only in-frame clones and leaves some out. The listing contains tens of thousands of clones. This TCR was sampled from a woman between 18 and 75 years old with a cervical HPV16 infection that either progressed to CIN3+ or cleared (not recorded which). The sequencing sample was made of blood buffy coat. V and J are TRBV20-1 and TRBJ1-2, with a possible D match to TRBD1 (6 bases). The CDR3 reads CSATRGGADGYTF. The sequenced CDR3 bases are TGCAGTGCGACCCGAGGGGGGGCGGATGGC.